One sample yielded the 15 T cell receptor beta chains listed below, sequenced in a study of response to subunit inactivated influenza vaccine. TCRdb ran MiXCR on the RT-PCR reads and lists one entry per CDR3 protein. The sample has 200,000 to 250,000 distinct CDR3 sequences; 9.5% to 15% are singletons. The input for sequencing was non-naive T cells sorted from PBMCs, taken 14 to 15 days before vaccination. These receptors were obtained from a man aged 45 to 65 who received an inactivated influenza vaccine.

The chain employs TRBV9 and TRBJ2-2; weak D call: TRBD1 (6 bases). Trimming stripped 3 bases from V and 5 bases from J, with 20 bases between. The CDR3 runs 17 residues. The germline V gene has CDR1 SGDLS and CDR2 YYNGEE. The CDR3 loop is CASSGWGQGQSTGELFF. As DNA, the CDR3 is TGTGCCAGCAGCGGGTGGGGCCAGGGGCAATCGACCGGGGAGCTGTTTTTT.

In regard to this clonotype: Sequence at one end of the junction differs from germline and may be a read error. The DNA for the CDR3 is TGTGCTAGCAGCTTAGTCGTAGCGAACAGGCAGTATTTT. This sequence encodes CASSLVVANRQYF. This chain links TRBV7-7 with TRBJ2-3, with D maybe TRBD2 (5 bases). CDR1 SSHAT and CDR2 FNYEAQ come from the germline V gene (reference sequence). This CDR3 contains 13 residues.

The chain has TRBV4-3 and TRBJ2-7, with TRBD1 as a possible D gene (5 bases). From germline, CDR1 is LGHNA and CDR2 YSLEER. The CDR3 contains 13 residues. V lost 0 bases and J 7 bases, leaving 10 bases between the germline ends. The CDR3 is CASSQESNREQYF. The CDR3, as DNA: TGCGCCAGCAGCCAAGAAAGCAACAGGGAGCAGTACTTC.

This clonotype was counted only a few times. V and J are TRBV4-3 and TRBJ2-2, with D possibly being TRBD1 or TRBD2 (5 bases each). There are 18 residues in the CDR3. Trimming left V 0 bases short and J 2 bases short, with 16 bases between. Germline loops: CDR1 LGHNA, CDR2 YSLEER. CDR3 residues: CASSQDQGPGLNTGELFF. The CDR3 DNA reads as TGCGCCAGCAGCCAAGATCAGGGACCAGGGCTTAACACCGGGGAGCTGTTTTTT.

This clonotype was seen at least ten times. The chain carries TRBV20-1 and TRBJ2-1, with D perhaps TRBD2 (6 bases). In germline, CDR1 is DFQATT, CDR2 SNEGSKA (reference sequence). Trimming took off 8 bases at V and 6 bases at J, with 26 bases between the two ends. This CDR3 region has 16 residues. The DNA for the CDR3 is TGCAGTCTCTCGGGACTCCTTTCACCAATTACCAATGAGCAGTTCTTC. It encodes CSLSGLLSPITNEQFF.

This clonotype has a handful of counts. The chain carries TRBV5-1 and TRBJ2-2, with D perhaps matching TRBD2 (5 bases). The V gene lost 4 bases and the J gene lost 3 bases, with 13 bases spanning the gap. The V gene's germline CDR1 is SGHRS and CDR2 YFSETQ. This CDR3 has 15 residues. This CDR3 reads CASSPGVLDTGELFF. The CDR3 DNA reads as TGCGCCAGCAGCCCCGGGGTTTTGGACACCGGGGAGCTGTTTTTT.

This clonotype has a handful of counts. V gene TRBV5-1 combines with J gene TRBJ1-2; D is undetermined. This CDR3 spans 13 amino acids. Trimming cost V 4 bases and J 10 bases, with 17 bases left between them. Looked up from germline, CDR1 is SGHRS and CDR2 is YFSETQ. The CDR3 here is CASSPDTNWDYTF. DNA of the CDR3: TGCGCCAGCAGCCCCGATACAAACTGGGACTACACCTTC.

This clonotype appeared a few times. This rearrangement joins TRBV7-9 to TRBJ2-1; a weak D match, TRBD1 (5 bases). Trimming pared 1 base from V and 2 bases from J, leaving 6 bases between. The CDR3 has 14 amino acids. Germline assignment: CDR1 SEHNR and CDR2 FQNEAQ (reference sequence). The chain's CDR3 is CASSLVGAYNEQFF. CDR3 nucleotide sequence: TGTGCCAGCAGCTTAGTAGGGGCCTACAATGAGCAGTTCTTC.

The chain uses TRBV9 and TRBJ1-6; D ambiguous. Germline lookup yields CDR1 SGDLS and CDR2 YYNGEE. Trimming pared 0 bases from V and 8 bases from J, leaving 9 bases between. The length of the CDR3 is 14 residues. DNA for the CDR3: TGTGCCAGCAGCGTAGCAACAGCTGATTCACCCCTCCACTTT. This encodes CASSVATADSPLHF.

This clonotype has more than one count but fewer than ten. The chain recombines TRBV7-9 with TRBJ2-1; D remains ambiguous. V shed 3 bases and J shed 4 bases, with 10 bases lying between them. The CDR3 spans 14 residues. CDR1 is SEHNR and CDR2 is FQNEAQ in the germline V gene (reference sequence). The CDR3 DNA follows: TGTGCCAGCAGCTTCGAGCGCGAGTACAATGAGCAGTTCTTC. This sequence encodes CASSFEREYNEQFF.

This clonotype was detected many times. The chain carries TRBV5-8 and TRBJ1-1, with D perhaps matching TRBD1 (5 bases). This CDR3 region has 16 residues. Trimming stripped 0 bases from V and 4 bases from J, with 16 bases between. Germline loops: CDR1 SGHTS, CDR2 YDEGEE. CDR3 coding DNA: TGTGCCAGCAGCTTGGCCCTTGGGGGAAGGGGCACTGAAGCTTTCTTT. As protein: CASSLALGGRGTEAFF. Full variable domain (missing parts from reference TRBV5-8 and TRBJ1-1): EAGVTQSPTHLIKTRGQQATLRCSPISGHTSVYWYQQALGLGLQFLLWYDEGEERNRGNFPPRFSGRQFPNYSSELNVNALELEDSALYLCASSLALGGRGTEAFFGQGTRLTVV.

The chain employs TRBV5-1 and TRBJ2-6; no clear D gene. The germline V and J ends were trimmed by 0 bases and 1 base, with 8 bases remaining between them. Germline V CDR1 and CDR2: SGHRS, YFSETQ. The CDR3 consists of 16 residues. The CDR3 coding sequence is TGCGCCAGCAGCTTGGTCTCCGGTTCTGGGGCCAACGTCCTGACTTTC. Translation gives CASSLVSGSGANVLTF.

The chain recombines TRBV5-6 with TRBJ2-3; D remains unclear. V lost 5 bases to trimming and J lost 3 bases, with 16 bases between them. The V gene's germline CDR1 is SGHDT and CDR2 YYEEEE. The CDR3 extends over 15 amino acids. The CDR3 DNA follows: TGTGCCAGCAGACCCGACCCCGGGCGGACAGATACGCAGTATTTT. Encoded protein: CASRPDPGRTDTQYF.

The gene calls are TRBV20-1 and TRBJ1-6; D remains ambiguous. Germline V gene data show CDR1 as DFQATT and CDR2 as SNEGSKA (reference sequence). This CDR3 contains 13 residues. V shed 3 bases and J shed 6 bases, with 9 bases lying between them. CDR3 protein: CSARLEGNSPLHF. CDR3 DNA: TGCAGTGCTAGGTTGGAGGGTAATTCACCCCTCCACTTT.

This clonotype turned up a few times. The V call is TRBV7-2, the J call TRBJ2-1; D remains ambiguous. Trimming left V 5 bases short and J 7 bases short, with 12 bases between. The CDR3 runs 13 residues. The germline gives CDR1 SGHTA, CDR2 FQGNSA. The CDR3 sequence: CASSRGVENEQFF. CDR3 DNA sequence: TGTGCCAGCAGCCGTGGGGTTGAGAATGAGCAGTTCTTC.